A single count supports the clone carrying this TCR beta chain. Antigen specificity is unknown. Generated by immunoSEQ multiplex PCR, the TCRdb table keeps only in-frame clones and is missing some. This sample carries 70,000 to 90,000 clones, roughly 90% of them seen once, and the ten largest clones take less than 3.5%. These data belong to a study of T cell responses to AZD1222 COVID-19 vaccine. General study points: Samples come after the peak T cell response, not at day 14. White British donors predominated, females outnumbered males, and clonal diversity was possibly underestimated. Variant regions that are unmutated are reportedly the target of nearly half of spike-specific TCRs.

The CDR3 loop spans 14 amino acids. Trimming pared 8 bases from V and 1 base from J, leaving 12 bases between. Per germline, CDR1 LNHDA and CDR2 SQIVND (reference sequence). The sample in question was peripheral blood, obtained on day 0 of AZD1222 vaccination. This sequence was found in an adult in good health. The V and J genes are TRBV19 and TRBJ1-5; no clear D gene. The CDR3 loop is CASVTRASNQPQHF. The CDR3 DNA reads TGTGCCAGTGTAACCCGGGCCAGCAATCAGCCCCAGCATTTT.